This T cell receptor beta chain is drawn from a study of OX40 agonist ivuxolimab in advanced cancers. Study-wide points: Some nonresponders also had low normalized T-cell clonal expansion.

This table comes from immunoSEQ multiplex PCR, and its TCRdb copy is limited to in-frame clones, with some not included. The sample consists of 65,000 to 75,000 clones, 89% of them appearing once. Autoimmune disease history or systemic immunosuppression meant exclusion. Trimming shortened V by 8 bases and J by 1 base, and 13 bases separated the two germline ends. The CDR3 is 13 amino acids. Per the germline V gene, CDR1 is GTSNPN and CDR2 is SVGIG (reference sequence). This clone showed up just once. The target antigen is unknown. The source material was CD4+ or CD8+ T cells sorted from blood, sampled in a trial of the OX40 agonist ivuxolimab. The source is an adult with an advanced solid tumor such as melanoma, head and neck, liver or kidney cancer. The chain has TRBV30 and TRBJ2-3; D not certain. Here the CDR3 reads CAHMVDGTDTQYF. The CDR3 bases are TGTGCCCATATGGTAGATGGCACAGATACGCAGTATTTT.